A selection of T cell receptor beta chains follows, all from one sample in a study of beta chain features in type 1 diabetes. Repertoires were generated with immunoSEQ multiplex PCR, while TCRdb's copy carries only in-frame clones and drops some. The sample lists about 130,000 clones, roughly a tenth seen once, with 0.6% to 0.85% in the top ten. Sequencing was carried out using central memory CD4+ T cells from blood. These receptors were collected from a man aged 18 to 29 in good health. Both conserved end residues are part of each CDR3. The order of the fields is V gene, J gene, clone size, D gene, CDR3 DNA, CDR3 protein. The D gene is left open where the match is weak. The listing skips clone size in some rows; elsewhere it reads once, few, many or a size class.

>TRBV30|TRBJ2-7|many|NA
TGTGCTGCGGGGCAGGGCTACGAGCAGTACTTC
CAAGQGYEQYF
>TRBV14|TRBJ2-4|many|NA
TGTGCCAGCAGCCAATGGGGGCTGGCGGTTCAGTACTTC
CASSQWGLAVQYF
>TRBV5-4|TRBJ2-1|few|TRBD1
TGTGCCAGCAGCTCGGACAGGGTCAATGAGCAGTTCTTC
CASSSDRVNEQFF
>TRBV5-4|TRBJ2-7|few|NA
TGTGCCAGCAGCTTCGGGATACGGATCTACGAGCAGTACTTC
CASSFGIRIYEQYF
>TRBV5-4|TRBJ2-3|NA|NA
TGTGCCAGCAAAACCGGGAGGCAGGGGGATACGCAGTATTTT
CASKTGRQGDTQYF
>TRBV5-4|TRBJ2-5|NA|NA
TGTGCCAGCAGCGCGGGACGGCTGGTACGGGGGGAGACCCAGTACTTC
CASSAGRLVRGETQYF
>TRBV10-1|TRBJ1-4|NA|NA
TGCGCCACCCCACGGACAGAAGAAAAACTGTTTTTT
CATPRTEEKLFF
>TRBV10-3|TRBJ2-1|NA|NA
TGTGCCATCAGTGAGCCTGGCTCACTGACAAGAAATGAGCAGTTCTTC
CAISEPGSLTRNEQFF
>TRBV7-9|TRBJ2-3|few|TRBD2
TGTGCCAGCAGCCCTGGACTAGCGGGGGGGCAAGCAGATACGCAGTATTTT
CASSPGLAGGQADTQYF
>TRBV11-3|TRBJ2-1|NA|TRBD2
TGTGCCAGCAGCTCGGGACTAGCGGGATACAATGAGCAGTTCTTC
CASSSGLAGYNEQFF
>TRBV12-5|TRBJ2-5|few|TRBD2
TGTGCTAGTGGTTTGGTACCGCTAGCGGGGGGTGAGACCCAGTACTTC
CASGLVPLAGGETQYF
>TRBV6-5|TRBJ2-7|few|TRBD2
TGTGCCAGCAGTTCCCCCCGACTAGCGGGGGGCTACGAGCAGTACTTC
CASSSPRLAGGYEQYF
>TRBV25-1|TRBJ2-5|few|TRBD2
TGTGCCAGCAGTGCGGTAGCGGGGGCTTACCAAGAGACCCAGTACTTC
CASSAVAGAYQETQYF
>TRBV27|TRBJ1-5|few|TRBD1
TGTGCCAGCAGTCCGACAGGGCATTCTAATCAGCCCCAGCATTTT
CASSPTGHSNQPQHF
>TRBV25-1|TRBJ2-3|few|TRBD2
TGTGCCAGCAGTAGGGGGACTAGCGGGGGCACAGATACGCAGTATTTT
CASSRGTSGGTDTQYF
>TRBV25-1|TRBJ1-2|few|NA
TGTGCCAGCAGTAGGCGGAACTATGGCTACACCTTC
CASSRRNYGYTF
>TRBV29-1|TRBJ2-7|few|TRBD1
TGCAGCGTTGCCGGGACAGGGGCCAGCTCCTACGAGCAGTACTTC
CSVAGTGASSYEQYF
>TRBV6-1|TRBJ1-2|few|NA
TGTGCCAGCAGCCCCGAGGCTCCTAACTATGGCTACACCTTC
CASSPEAPNYGYTF
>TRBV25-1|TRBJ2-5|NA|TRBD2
TGTGCCAGCAGAGTTAGCGGGGGGCCGGAGGAGACCCAGTACTTC
CASRVSGGPEETQYF
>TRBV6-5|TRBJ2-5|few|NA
TGTGCCAGCAGTTCCTCAGGGGCGGGGGAGACCCAGTACTTC
CASSSSGAGETQYF
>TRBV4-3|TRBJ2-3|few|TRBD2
TGCGCCAGCAGCCAAGCGGGGAGCGGGGGGCGTCCGGAAACTAGCACAGATACGCAGTATTTT
CASSQAGSGGRPETSTDTQYF
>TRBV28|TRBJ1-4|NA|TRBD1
TGTGCCAGCAGTCTCAGGGGGCTTCAAGAAAAACTGTTTTTT
CASSLRGLQEKLFF
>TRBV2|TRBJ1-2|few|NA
TGTGCCAGCAGTGAAGCGCCAGGTGCTGATGGCTACACCTTC
CASSEAPGADGYTF
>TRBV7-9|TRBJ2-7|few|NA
TGTGCCAGCAGCTTTAGCTACGAGCAGTACTTC
CASSFSYEQYF
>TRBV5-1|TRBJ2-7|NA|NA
TGCGCCAGCAGCCCCCTAGGTCCTTCCTACGAGCAGTACTTC
CASSPLGPSYEQYF
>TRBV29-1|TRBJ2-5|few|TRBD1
TGCAGCGTTGAATGGGACAGGGTAATAGGGGAGACCCAGTACTTC
CSVEWDRVIGETQYF
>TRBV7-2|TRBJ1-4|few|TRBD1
TGTGCCAGCAGCTTAGTCTCGACAGGGGAAAAACTGTTTTTT
CASSLVSTGEKLFF
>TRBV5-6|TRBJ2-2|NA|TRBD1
TGTGCCAGCAGGCAGGGGGAATATACCGGGGAGCTGTTTTTT
CASRQGEYTGELFF
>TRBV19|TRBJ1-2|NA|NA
TGTGCCAGTAGTATGACAGGACGTTTTCAAGGCTACACCTTC
CASSMTGRFQGYTF
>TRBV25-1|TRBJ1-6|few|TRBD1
TGTGCCAGCAGTATGACAGGGGGCAGATCACCCCTCCACTTT
CASSMTGGRSPLHF
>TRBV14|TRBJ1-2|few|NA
TGTGCCAGCAGCCAAGGGGCAGGCCCTAACTATGGCTACACCTTC
CASSQGAGPNYGYTF
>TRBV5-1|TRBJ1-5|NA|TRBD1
TGCGCCAGCAAGGAGGCAGGGGGCGATCAGCCCCAGCATTTT
CASKEAGGDQPQHF
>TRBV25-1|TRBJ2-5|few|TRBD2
TGTGCCAGCAGTGAACTAGCGGGTGTGTACCAAGAGACCCAGTACTTC
CASSELAGVYQETQYF
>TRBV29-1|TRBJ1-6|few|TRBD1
TGCAGCGTTGGGGACAGGGTCTTTCTGGCTAATTCACCCCTCCACTTT
CSVGDRVFLANSPLHF
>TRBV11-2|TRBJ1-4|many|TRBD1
TGTGCCAGCAGCCCGGGACAGGGTAATGAAAAACTGTTTTTT
CASSPGQGNEKLFF
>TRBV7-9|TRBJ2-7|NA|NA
TGTGCCAGCAGCTTATCCGAGTATCAGCAGTACTTC
CASSLSEYQQYF
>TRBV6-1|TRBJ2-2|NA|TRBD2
TGTGCCAGCAGTGGCGGGGGGCACGGGGAGCTGTTTTTT
CASSGGGHGELFF
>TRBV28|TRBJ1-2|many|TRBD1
TGTGCCAGCAGCGAGGGACAGATGTATGGCTACACCTTC
CASSEGQMYGYTF
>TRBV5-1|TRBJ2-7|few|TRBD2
TGCGCCAGCAGTTCCACTAGCGGGGGAACCTGGTACGAGCAGTACTTC
CASSSTSGGTWYEQYF
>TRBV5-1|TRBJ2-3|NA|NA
TGCGCCAGCAGGCGGGGGCAGGGGACAGATACGCAGTATTTT
CASRRGQGTDTQYF
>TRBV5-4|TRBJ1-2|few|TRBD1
TGTGCCAGCAGCACGACAGGGGGCAACTATGGCTACACCTTC
CASSTTGGNYGYTF
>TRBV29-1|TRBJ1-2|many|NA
TGCAGCGCACAGGGAAGCGGCTACACCTTC
CSAQGSGYTF
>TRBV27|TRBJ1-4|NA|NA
TGTGCCAGCAGTTTACTAGGACAAGATGAAAAACTGTTTTTT
CASSLLGQDEKLFF
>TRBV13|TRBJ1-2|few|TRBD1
TGTGCCAGCAGCTCGGACAGGTTTTATGGCTACACCTTC
CASSSDRFYGYTF
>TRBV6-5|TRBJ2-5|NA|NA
TGTGCCAGCAGTTACTCGCCAGAAGAGACCCAGTACTTC
CASSYSPEETQYF
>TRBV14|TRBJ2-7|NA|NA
TGTGCCAGCAGCTACAAGATGGGAGCCAACTCCTACGAGCAGTACTTC
CASSYKMGANSYEQYF
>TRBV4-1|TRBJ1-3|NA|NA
TGCGCCAGCAGCCAAGAGGGCTACTCTGGAAACACCATATATTTT
CASSQEGYSGNTIYF
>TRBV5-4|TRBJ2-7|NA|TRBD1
TGTGCCAGCAGCTCCGGGACAGTCCCCTACGAGCAGTACTTC
CASSSGTVPYEQYF
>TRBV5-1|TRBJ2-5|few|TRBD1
TGCGCCAGCAGCTGGGACAGGGTCCGGGAGACCCAGTACTTC
CASSWDRVRETQYF